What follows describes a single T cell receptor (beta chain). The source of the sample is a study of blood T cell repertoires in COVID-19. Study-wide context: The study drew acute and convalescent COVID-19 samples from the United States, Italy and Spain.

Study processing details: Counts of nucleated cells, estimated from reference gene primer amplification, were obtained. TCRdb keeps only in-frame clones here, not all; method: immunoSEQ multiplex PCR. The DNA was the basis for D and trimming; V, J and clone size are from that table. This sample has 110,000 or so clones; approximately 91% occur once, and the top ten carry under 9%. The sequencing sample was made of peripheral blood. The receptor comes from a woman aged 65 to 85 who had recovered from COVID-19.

CDR3 nucleotide sequence: TGTGCCAGCAGGCGTGGGGCTGGGGAGACCCAGTACTTC. This encodes CASRRGAGETQYF. The chain has TRBV7-2 and TRBJ2-5, with D perhaps TRBD1 (5 bases). V lost 6 bases, J lost 5 bases, and 13 bases lay in between. CDR1 and CDR2 (germline): SGHTA, FQGNSA. The CDR3 has 13 amino acids.